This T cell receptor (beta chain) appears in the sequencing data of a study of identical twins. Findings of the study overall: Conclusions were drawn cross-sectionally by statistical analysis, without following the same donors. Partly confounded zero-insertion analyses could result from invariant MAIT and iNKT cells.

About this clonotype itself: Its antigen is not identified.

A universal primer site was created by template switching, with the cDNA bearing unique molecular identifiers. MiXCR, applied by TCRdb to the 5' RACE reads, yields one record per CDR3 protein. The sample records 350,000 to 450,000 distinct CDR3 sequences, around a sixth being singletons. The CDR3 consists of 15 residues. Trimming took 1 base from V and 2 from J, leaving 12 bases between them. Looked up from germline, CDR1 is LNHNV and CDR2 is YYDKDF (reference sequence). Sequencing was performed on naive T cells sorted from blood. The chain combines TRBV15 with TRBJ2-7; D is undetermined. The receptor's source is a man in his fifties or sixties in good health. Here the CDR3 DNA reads TGTGCCACCAGCAGAGTCGGACGGACCACCTACGAGCAGTACTTC. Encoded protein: CATSRVGRTTYEQYF.